The 8 T cell receptor beta chains below all came from one sample that was sequenced in a study of T cells after yellow fever vaccination. From the 5' RACE reads, TCRdb called clonotypes with MiXCR, one entry per CDR3 protein. The table lists approximately 330,000 distinct CDR3 sequences, 12% of them singletons, with approximately 3.3% in the top ten. The sample consisted of CD4+ T cells sorted from PBMCs, taken 15 days after the yellow fever booster vaccination. All receptors derive from a young man who received the YFV17D yellow fever vaccine.

This clonotype was observed a handful of times. This chain connects TRBV24-1 to TRBJ1-1; weak D call: TRBD1 (5 bases). CDR3 length equals 12 residues. Germline CDR1 is KGHDR and CDR2 is SFDVKD. V shed 9 bases and J shed 3 bases, with 10 bases lying between them. The CDR3 sequence: CATLRQHTEAFF. DNA for the CDR3: TGTGCCACCCTTAGACAGCACACTGAAGCTTTCTTT.

The rearrangement links TRBV2 to TRBJ2-3, with D perhaps matching TRBD2 (5 bases). This CDR3 comprises 14 residues. From germline, CDR1 is SNHLY and CDR2 FYNNEI. V was pared by 6 bases and J by 2 bases, with 12 bases between. This chain's CDR3 is CASRLDGITDTQYF. In nucleotides, the CDR3 is TGTGCCAGCAGGCTTGACGGGATCACAGATACGCAGTATTTT.

V is TRBV24-1 and J is TRBJ2-2; D is undetermined. This CDR3 comprises 13 residues. The V end lost 4 bases, the J end lost 2 bases, and 4 bases lay between the germline ends. CDR1 is KGHDR and CDR2 is SFDVKD in the germline V gene. The CDR3 sequence is CATSDTNTGELFF. The CDR3 nucleotides are TGTGCCACCAGTGACACTAACACCGGGGAGCTGTTTTTT.

The J gene is TRBJ1-1, the V gene TRBV6-6; no firm D call. V was shortened by 5 bases and J by 8 bases, with 12 bases between the two germline ends. The CDR3 is 12 amino acids. Germline CDR1 MNHNY, CDR2 SVGAGI (reference sequence). The CDR3 is CASSPPFGEAFF. As DNA, the CDR3 is TGTGCCAGCAGTCCACCCTTTGGGGAAGCTTTCTTT.

Only a few counts were recorded for this clonotype. The V and J genes are TRBV5-6 and TRBJ1-2; D call uncertain. Per the germline V gene, CDR1 is SGHDT and CDR2 is YYEEEE. Trimming took 2 bases from V and 6 from J, leaving 11 bases between them. The CDR3 consists of 13 residues. CDR3 residues: CASSFDGRNGYTF. Here the CDR3 DNA reads TGTGCCAGCAGCTTCGACGGACGTAATGGCTACACCTTC. Based on the CDR3 plus reference TRBV5-6 and TRBJ1-2, the full variable domain is DAGVTQSPTHLIKTRGQQVTLRCSPKSGHDTVSWYQQALGQGPQFIFQYYEEEERQRGNFPDRFSGHQFPNYSSELNVNALLLGDSALYLCASSFDGRNGYTFGSGTRLTVV.

This clonotype came up a few times. J is TRBJ1-5 and V is TRBV6-2 or TRBV6-3; no clear D gene. The CDR3 sequence is 14 residues long. The V gene's germline CDR1 is MNHEY and CDR2 SVGEGT. Trimming took off 2 bases at V and 3 bases at J, with 8 bases between the two ends. The CDR3 reads CASSYAELNQPQHF. CDR3 DNA: TGTGCCAGCAGTTACGCGGAACTCAATCAGCCCCAGCATTTT.

This clonotype occurred many times. This chain links TRBV12-3 or TRBV12-4 with TRBJ1-2; 7 bases map to TRBD1. With 5 bases clipped from V and 2 bases from J, the junction kept 2 bases outside the gene matches. The CDR3 is made up of 13 amino acids. DNA of the CDR3: TGTGCCAGCAGTCCGACAGGGAACTATGGCTACACCTTC. This gives the protein CASSPTGNYGYTF.

In this sample, this clonotype turned up a few times. The V gene is TRBV20-1, the J gene TRBJ2-4; the match to TRBD2 covers 8 bases. The CDR3 loop spans 15 amino acids. V lost 3 bases to trimming and J lost 3 bases; unmatched junction nucleotides: 7. CDR1 DFQATT and CDR2 SNEGSKA come from the germline V gene (reference sequence). CDR3 DNA sequence: TGCAGTGCTAGCCGGGGGGGGACGTACAAAAACATTCAGTACTTC. Translating it yields CSASRGGTYKNIQYF.